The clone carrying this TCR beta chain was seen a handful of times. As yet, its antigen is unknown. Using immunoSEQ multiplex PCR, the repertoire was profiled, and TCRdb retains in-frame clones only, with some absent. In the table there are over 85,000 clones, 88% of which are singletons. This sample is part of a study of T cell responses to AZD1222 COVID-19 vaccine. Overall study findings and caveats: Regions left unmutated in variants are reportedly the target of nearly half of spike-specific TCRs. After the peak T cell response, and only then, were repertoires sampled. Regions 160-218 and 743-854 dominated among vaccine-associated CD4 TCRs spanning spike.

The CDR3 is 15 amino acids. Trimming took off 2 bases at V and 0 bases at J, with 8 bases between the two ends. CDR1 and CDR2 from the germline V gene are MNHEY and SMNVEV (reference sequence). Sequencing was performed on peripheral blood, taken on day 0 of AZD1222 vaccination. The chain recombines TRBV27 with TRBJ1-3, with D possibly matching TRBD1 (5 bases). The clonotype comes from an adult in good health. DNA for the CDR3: TGTGCCAGCAGTTTAGACAGAAGCTCTGGAAACACCATATATTTT. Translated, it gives CASSLDRSSGNTIYF.